This TCR beta chain is from a study of shared clonotypes between healthy human individuals. About the study: Three plates each covered CD4 naive and memory; CD8 naive two, CD8 memory one.

CDR3 size: 11 residues. Trimming shortened V by 1 base and J by 9 bases, and 6 bases separated the two germline ends. The germline V gene has CDR1 SGHDN and CDR2 FVKESK. This table comes from immunoSEQ multiplex PCR, and its TCRdb copy is limited to in-frame clones, with some not included. The data show roughly 1,100,000 clones, around 75% seen once. V gene TRBV14 combines with J gene TRBJ2-5; no clear D. The receptor's source is a man aged 18 to 30 in good health. The material sequenced was memory CD4+ T cells sorted from blood. Stated subset: CD45RA-negative fraction. CDR3 bases: TGTGCCAGCAGCCAAGTTGGGGCCCAGTACTTC. Encoded protein: CASSQVGAQYF. Full variable domain (remainder filled in from reference TRBV14 and TRBJ2-5): EAGVTQFPSHSVIEKGQTVTLRCDPISGHDNLYWYRRVMGKEIKFLLHFVKESKQDESGMPNNRFLAERTGGTYSTLKVQPAELEDSGVYFCASSQVGAQYFGPGTRLLVL.